This passage covers 20 T cell receptor beta chains from one sample sequenced in a study of beta chain features in type 1 diabetes. The entirety of the isolated RNA underwent reverse transcription, so expressed TCRB transcripts were sequenced. The protocol was immunoSEQ multiplex PCR, while the TCRdb copy is restricted to in-frame clones and leaves out a portion. The profile shows approximately 380,000 clones, around 15% of them singletons. The sample was naive CD4+ T cells from blood. The receptors stem from a woman younger than 30 in good health.

The chain combines TRBV28 with TRBJ2-2; D is perhaps TRBD1 (8 bases). Trimming left V 4 bases short and J 1 base short, with 13 bases between. This CDR3 has 16 amino acids. CDR1 MDHEN and CDR2 SYDVKM come from the germline V gene. The CDR3 loop reads CASSSGGQGNTGELFF. The CDR3 DNA reads TGTGCCAGCAGTTCGGGAGGACAGGGGAACACCGGGGAGCTGTTTTTT.

This chain joins TRBV18 and TRBJ2-1; a possible D gene is TRBD1 (6 bases). The CDR3 length is 13 residues. The V end was cut by 5 bases, the J end by 5 bases, with 10 bases between. Germline-derived CDR1 and CDR2 are KGHSH and LQKENI. CDR3: CASSRNRDNEQFF. CDR3 nucleotides: TGTGCCAGCTCAAGAAACAGGGACAATGAGCAGTTCTTC.

The V call is TRBV7-6, the J call TRBJ1-1; D remains ambiguous. CDR1 SGHVS and CDR2 FNYEAQ come from the germline V gene. The V gene lost 1 base and the J gene lost 4 bases, with 7 bases spanning the gap. The length of the CDR3 is 13 residues. CDR3 coding DNA: TGTGCCAGCAGCTTAGTTCGCGGCACTGAAGCTTTCTTT. Translating it yields CASSLVRGTEAFF.

This clone was seen only a few times. J is TRBJ1-1 and V is TRBV18; D unresolved. Trimming removed 2 bases from V and 0 bases from J, with 10 bases in between. The CDR3 extends over 15 amino acids. In germline, CDR1 is KGHSH, CDR2 LQKENI. The CDR3 nucleotides are TGTGCCAGCTCACCATCCTACGGGTTGAACACTGAAGCTTTCTTT. Translating gives CASSPSYGLNTEAFF.

A few counts support this clone. CDR3 in DNA: TGTGCCAGCAGGCCTGGGGGGGGGCCCTCCTACAATGAGCAGTTCTTC. Protein product: CASRPGGGPSYNEQFF. The rearrangement links TRBV28 to TRBJ2-1; tentative D call: TRBD2 (7 bases). V was trimmed by 6 bases and J by 0 bases, leaving 15 bases between them. Germline CDR1 and CDR2: MDHEN and SYDVKM. The CDR3 has 16 amino acids.

This clone was seen a handful of times. The chain links TRBV29-1 to TRBJ1-3, with D hard to call. The CDR3 consists of 15 residues. Trimming cost V 0 bases and J 7 bases, with 16 bases left between them. CDR1 SQVTM and CDR2 ANQGSEA come from the germline V gene. The CDR3 spells CSVEDGGRLFNTIYF. As DNA, the CDR3 is TGCAGCGTTGAAGACGGAGGCCGTCTTTTCAACACCATATATTTT.

This chain uses TRBV7-9 with TRBJ2-4, with 7 bases identical to TRBD1. The CDR3 runs 14 residues. Trimming took 5 bases from V and 1 from J; bases not matched to a gene: 2. From germline, CDR1 is SEHNR and CDR2 FQNEAQ (reference sequence). The CDR3, as DNA: TGTGCCAGCAGCGAGGGGGCGGCCAAAAACATTCAGTACTTC. Translated: CASSEGAAKNIQYF.

The chain couples TRBV2 to TRBJ1-5; possible D gene TRBD1, 6 bases. V lost 6 bases and J lost 5, with 14 bases in between. The germline gives CDR1 SNHLY, CDR2 FYNNEI. The CDR3 has 14 amino acids. The CDR3 DNA follows: TGTGCCAGCAGACGAACAGGGTTGGATCAGCCCCAGCATTTT. It encodes CASRRTGLDQPQHF.

V and J are TRBV5-1 and TRBJ2-1; 7 nucleotides match TRBD2. V lost 4 bases, J lost 9 bases, and 4 bases stayed unmatched. Germline-derived CDR1 and CDR2 are SGHRS and YFSETQ. The CDR3 is 12 amino acids. The CDR3 region has the DNA TGCGCCAGCAGCAACCCGGGGGGTGAGCAGTTCTTC. It encodes CASSNPGGEQFF.

A few counts support this clone. In DNA, the CDR3 is TGCAGCGTTGAAGATAGCGGGATTCCCTACGAGCAGTACTTC. The encoded protein is CSVEDSGIPYEQYF. The rearrangement uses TRBV29-1 and TRBJ2-7, with 8 bases aligning to TRBD2. The CDR3 sequence is 14 residues long. The germline V gene has CDR1 SQVTM and CDR2 ANQGSEA. Germline trimming cut 0 bases from V and 2 bases from J; bases unmatched to any gene: 3.

This clone was recorded a few times. This chain links TRBV7-6 with TRBJ2-3; TRBD2 matches 7 bases. The V gene's germline CDR1 is SGHVS and CDR2 FNYEAQ. Germline trimming cut 3 bases from V and 1 base from J; bases unmatched to any gene: 13. The CDR3 consists of 18 residues. CDR3 region: CASSLAPASGTRTDTQYF. DNA for the CDR3: TGTGCCAGCAGCTTGGCCCCGGCTAGCGGAACTCGCACAGATACGCAGTATTTT. Using reference TRBV7-6 and TRBJ2-3 for the parts outside the CDR3, the full variable domain is GAGVSQSPRYKVTKRGQDVALRCDPISGHVSLYWYRQALGQGPEFLTYFNYEAQQDKSGLPNDRFSAERPEGSISTLTIQRTEQRDSAMYRCASSLAPASGTRTDTQYFGPGTRLTVL.

The chain is built from TRBV19 and TRBJ2-1; 10 bases are shared with TRBD1. V was clipped by 6 bases and J by 6 bases; unmatched bases: 5. The CDR3 is made up of 14 amino acids. CDR1 is LNHDA and CDR2 is SQIVND in the germline V gene (reference sequence). The DNA for the CDR3 is TGTGCCAGTAGGTCCGGGACAGGGGTCAATGAGCAGTTCTTC. It translates to CASRSGTGVNEQFF.

The chain has TRBV2 and TRBJ2-5; D gene ambiguous. V shed 6 bases and J shed 4 bases, with 12 bases lying between them. The CDR3 loop spans 13 amino acids. The germline V gene encodes CDR1 SNHLY and CDR2 FYNNEI. As DNA, the CDR3 is TGTGCCAGCAGCTGGGCAGGTGGAGAGACCCAGTACTTC. It translates to CASSWAGGETQYF.

This clone appeared a few times. V gene TRBV5-1 combines with J gene TRBJ2-3; possibly TRBD2 for D (5 bases). The CDR3 has 13 amino acids. Germline V gene sequence: CDR1 SGHRS, CDR2 YFSETQ. V was trimmed by 1 base and J by 4 bases, leaving 7 bases between them. CDR3 sequence reads: CASSLRRADTQYF. CDR3 nucleotides: TGCGCCAGCAGCTTGAGGCGGGCAGATACGCAGTATTTT.

The genes are TRBV7-9 and TRBJ2-5; 8 nucleotides align to TRBD2. This CDR3 is built from 15 residues. Germline lookup yields CDR1 SEHNR and CDR2 FQNEAQ (reference sequence). V lost 1 base and J lost 7; bases outside the gene matches: 8. This CDR3 is CASSLGRGGSVTQYF. CDR3 DNA sequence: TGTGCCAGCAGCTTAGGACGGGGGGGATCCGTGACCCAGTACTTC.

This clone was picked up a small number of times. The V and J genes are TRBV7-9 and TRBJ2-7; no clear D. The germline V gene has CDR1 SEHNR and CDR2 FQNEAQ (reference sequence). The V end was cut by 5 bases, the J end by 0 bases, with 14 bases between. The CDR3 is 15 residues long. The CDR3 DNA reads as TGTGCCAGCAGCCGAGGCTCGCGAACCTCCTACGAGCAGTACTTC. Translation gives CASSRGSRTSYEQYF.

The chain links TRBV5-6 to TRBJ2-5; possible D gene TRBD2, 7 bases. The V end was cut by 4 bases, the J end by 5 bases, with 24 bases between. Germline lookup yields CDR1 SGHDT and CDR2 YYEEEE. The CDR3 consists of 17 residues. CDR3 amino acids: CASSTGGGARWGETQYF. In DNA, the CDR3 is TGTGCCAGCAGCACAGGTGGGGGGGCCCGATGGGGGGAGACCCAGTACTTC.

This sequence joins TRBV29-1 and TRBJ2-7, with 12 bases aligning to TRBD2. From germline, CDR1 is SQVTM and CDR2 ANQGSEA. With V trimmed by 7 bases and J by 5 bases, 9 bases remained unmatched. The CDR3 is 14 residues long. CDR3 DNA sequence: TGCAGCGCTGAGACTAGCGGGAGTAGTAACGAGCAGTACTTC. Translation: CSAETSGSSNEQYF.

The chain has TRBV29-1 and TRBJ2-1; D not resolved. The V and J ends lost 5 bases and 9 bases respectively, with 14 bases between them. Germline loops: CDR1 SQVTM, CDR2 ANQGSEA. This CDR3 is built from 12 residues. The CDR3 DNA reads TGCAGCGTTAGACGTGGGTCGGGTGAGCAGTTCTTC. Protein product: CSVRRGSGEQFF.

This chain joins TRBV11-2 and TRBJ1-2; D perhaps matches TRBD1 (6 bases). Germline V CDR1 and CDR2: SGHAT, FQNNGV. CDR3 length: 15 residues. V gave up 2 bases and J gave up 1 base, with 11 bases separating them. This CDR3 is CASSLSGQFNYGYTF. CDR3 DNA: TGTGCCAGCAGCTTATCCGGACAGTTTAACTATGGCTACACCTTC.